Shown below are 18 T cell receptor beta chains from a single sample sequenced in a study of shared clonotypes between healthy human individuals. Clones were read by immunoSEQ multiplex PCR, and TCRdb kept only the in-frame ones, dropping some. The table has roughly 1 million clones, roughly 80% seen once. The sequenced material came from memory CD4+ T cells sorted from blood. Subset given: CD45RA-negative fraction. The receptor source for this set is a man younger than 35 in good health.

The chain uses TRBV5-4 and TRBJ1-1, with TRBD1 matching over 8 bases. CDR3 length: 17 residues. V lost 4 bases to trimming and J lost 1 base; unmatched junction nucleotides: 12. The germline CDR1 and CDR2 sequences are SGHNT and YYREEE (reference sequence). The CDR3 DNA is TGTGCCAGCAGCCATGCAGGGGGCTTTCTAGCGAACACTGAAGCTTTCTTT. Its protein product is CASSHAGGFLANTEAFF.

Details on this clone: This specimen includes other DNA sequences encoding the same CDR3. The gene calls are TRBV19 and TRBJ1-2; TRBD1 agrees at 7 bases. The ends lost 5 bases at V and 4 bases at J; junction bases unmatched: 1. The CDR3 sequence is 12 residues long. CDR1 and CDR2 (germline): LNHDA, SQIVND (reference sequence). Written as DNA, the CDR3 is TGTGCCAGTAGTCGACAGGGCTATGGCTACACCTTC. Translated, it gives CASSRQGYGYTF.

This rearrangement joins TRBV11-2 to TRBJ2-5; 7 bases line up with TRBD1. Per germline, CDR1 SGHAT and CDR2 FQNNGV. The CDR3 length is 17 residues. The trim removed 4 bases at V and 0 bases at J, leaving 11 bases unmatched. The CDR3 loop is CASSSLTGIPNQETQYF. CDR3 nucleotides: TGTGCCAGCAGCTCATTGACAGGGATTCCAAACCAAGAGACCCAGTACTTC.

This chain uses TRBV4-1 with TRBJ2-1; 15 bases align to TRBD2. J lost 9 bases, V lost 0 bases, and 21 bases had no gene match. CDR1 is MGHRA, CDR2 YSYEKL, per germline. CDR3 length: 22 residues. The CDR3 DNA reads TGCGCCAGCAGCCAAGAACCGAGTAGAGGACTAGCGGGAGGGCCAAGGGAAGGTGAGCAGTTCTTC. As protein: CASSQEPSRGLAGGPREGEQFF.

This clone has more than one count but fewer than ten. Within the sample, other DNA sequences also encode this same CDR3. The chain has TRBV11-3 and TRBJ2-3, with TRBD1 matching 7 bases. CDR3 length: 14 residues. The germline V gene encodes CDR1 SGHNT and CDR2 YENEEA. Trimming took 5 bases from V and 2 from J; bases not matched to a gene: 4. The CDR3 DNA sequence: TGTGCCAGCAGCCGAGGGGGCCCCACAGATACGCAGTATTTT. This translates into CASSRGGPTDTQYF.

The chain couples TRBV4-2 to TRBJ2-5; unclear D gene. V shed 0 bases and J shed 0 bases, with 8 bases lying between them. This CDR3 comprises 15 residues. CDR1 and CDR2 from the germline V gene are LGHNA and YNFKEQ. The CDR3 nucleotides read TGTGCCAGCAGCCAAGAAGGCTTTGACCAAGAGACCCAGTACTTC. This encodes CASSQEGFDQETQYF.

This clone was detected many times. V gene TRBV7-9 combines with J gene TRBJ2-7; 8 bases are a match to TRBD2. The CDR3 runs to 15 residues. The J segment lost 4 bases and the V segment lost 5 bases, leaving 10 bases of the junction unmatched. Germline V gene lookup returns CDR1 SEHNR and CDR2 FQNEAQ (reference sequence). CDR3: CASSPRAGGRYEQYF. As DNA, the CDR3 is TGTGCCAGCAGCCCAAGGGCGGGAGGACGATACGAGCAGTACTTC.

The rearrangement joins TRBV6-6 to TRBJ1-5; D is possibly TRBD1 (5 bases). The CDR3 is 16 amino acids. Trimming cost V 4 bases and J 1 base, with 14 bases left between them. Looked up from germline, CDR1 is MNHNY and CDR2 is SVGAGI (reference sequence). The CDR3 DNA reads TGTGCCAGCAGTTCCCTGGGCGGGGGAAGCAATCAGCCCCAGCATTTT. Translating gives CASSSLGGGSNQPQHF.

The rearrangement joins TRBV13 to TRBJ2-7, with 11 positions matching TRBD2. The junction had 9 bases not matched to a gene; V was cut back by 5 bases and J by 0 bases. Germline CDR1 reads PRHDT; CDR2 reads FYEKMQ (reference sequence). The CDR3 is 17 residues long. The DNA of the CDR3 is TGTGCCAGCAGCCCTCGACTAGCGGGAAGGAGCTCCTACGAGCAGTACTTC. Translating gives CASSPRLAGRSSYEQYF.

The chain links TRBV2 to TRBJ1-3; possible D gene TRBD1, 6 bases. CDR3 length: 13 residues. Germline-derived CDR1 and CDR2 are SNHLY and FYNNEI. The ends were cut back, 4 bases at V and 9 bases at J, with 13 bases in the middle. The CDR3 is CASSGAGGGTIYF. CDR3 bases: TGTGCCAGCAGTGGGGCTGGGGGCGGCACCATATATTTT.

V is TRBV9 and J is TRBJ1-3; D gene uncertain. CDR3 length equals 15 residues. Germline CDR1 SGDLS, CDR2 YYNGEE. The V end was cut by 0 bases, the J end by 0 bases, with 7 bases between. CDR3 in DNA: TGTGCCAGCAGCGTAGATATCTTCTCTGGAAACACCATATATTTT. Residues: CASSVDIFSGNTIYF.

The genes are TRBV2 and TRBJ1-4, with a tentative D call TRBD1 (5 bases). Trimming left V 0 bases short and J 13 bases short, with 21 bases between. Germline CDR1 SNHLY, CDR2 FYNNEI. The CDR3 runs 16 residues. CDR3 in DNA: TGTGCCAGCAGTGAAGCCGGGGGGGTAAAAATGAAAATACTGTTTTTT. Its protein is CASSEAGGVKMKILFF.

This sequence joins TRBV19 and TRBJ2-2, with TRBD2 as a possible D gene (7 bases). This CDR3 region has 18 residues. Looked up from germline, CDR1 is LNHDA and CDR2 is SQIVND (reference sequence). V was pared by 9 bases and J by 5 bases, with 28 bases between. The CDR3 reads CASLATSLRGRWTGELFF. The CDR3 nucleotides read TGTGCCAGCCTCGCGACGTCGTTGCGGGGGCGTTGGACCGGGGAGCTGTTTTTT.

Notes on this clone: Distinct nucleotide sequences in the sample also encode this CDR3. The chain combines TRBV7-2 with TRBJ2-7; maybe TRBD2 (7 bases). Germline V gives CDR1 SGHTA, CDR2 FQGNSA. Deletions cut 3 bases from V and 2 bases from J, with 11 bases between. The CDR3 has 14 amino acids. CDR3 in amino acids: CASSFRGGTYEQYF. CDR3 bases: TGTGCCAGCAGCTTTAGGGGGGGGACCTACGAGCAGTACTTC.

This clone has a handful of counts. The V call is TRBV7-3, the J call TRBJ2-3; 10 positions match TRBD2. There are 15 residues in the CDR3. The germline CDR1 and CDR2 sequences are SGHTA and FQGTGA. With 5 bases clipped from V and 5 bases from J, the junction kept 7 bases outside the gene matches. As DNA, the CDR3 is TGTGCCAGCAGCCCCAGCGGGGGGGCCCGAGATACGCAGTATTTT. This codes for CASSPSGGARDTQYF.

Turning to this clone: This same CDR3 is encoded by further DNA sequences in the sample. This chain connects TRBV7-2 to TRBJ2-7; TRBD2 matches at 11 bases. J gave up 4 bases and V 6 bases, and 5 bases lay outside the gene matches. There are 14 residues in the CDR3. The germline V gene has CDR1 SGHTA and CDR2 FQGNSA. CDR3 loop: CASSFTSGSYEQYF. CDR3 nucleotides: TGTGCCAGCAGTTTTACTAGCGGGAGTTACGAGCAGTACTTC.

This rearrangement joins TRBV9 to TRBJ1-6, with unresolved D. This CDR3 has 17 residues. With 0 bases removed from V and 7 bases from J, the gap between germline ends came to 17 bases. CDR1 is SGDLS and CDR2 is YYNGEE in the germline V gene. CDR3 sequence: CASSVGNQLTKNSPLHF. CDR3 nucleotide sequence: TGTGCCAGCAGCGTAGGGAACCAACTGACTAAAAATTCACCCCTCCACTTT.

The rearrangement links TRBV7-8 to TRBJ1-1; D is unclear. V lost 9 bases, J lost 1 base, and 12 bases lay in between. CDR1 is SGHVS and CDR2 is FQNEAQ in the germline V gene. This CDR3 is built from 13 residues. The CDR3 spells CASKTYKNTEAFF. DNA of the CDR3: TGTGCCAGTAAAACCTACAAGAACACTGAAGCTTTCTTT.